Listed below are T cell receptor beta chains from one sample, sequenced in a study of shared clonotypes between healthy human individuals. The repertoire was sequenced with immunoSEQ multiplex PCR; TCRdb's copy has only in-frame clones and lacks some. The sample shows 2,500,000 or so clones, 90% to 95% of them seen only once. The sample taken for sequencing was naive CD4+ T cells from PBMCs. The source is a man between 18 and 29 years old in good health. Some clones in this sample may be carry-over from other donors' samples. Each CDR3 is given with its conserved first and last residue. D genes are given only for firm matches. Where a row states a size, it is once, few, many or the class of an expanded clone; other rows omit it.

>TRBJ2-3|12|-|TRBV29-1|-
TGCAGCGTTGCCCAGGGATCCGATACGCAGTATTTT
CSVAQGSDTQYF
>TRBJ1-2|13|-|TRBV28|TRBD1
TGTGCCAGCAGTTTTACAGGGGGCTATGGCTACACCTTC
CASSFTGGYGYTF
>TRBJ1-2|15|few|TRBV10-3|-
TGTGCCATCAGTGAGCCGGACGGGGGACGCTATGGCTACACCTTC
CAISEPDGGRYGYTF
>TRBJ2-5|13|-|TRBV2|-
TGTGCCAGCAGTACTAGAAACCAAGAGACCCAGTACTTC
CASSTRNQETQYF
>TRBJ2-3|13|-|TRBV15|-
TGTGCCACCAGCAGAGATGTTGAAGATACGCAGTATTTT
CATSRDVEDTQYF
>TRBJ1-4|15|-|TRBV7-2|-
TGTGCCAGCAGCTTAGGGGGGAACACTAATGAAAAACTGTTTTTT
CASSLGGNTNEKLFF
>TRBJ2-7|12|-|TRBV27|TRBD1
TGTGCCAGCAGTTTTTCAGGGGGCGAGCAGTACTTC
CASSFSGGEQYF
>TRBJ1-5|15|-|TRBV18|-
TGTGCCAGCTCACGAGTGACAGGAATCAATCAGCCCCAGCATTTT
CASSRVTGINQPQHF
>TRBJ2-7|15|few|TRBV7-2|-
TGTGCCAGCAGCTTAGAATGGAGCCCCGGACGGGAGCAGTACTTC
CASSLEWSPGREQYF
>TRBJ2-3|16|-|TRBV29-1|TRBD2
TGCAGCGTTTACCTCCTAGCGGGAGAAGGTATAGATACGCAGTATTTT
CSVYLLAGEGIDTQYF
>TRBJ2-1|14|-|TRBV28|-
TGTGCCAGCAGTTTCGGGAGCGGGTACAATGAGCAGTTCTTC
CASSFGSGYNEQFF
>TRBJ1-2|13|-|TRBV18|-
TGTGCCAGCTTTTCCCCCGGGCGAAATGGCTACACCTTC
CASFSPGRNGYTF
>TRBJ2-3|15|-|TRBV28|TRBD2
TGTGCCAGCAGTGCCAGCGGGAGAGGTGGGGATACGCAGTATTTT
CASSASGRGGDTQYF
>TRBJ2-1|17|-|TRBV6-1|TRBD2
TGTGCCAGCAGTGAGCTTCCGGGGGGGGTCTCCTACAATGAGCAGTTCTTC
CASSELPGGVSYNEQFF
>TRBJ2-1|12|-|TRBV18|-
TGTGCCAGCTCACCAAAAGGGAATGAGCAGTTCTTC
CASSPKGNEQFF
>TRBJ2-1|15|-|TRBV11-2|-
TGTGCCAGCAGCCCATGGACGGGTTACTACAATGAGCAGTTCTTC
CASSPWTGYYNEQFF
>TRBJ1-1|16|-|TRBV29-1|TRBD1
TGCAGCGCCCAGGGGGGCAGCCTACCCGGGAACACTGAAGCTTTCTTT
CSAQGGSLPGNTEAFF
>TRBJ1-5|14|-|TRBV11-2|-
TGTGCCAGCAGCTTCAGTGATAGCAATCAGCCCCAGCATTTT
CASSFSDSNQPQHF
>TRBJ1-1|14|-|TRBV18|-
TGTGCCAGCTCACCACAATCAGGGCGGACTGAAGCTTTCTTT
CASSPQSGRTEAFF
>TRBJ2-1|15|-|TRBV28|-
TGTGCCAGCAAAACAGGGCGGCTAGCGTACAATGAGCAGTTCTTC
CASKTGRLAYNEQFF
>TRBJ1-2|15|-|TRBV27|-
TGTGCCAGCAGTTTAGAAGGACGGATCAACTATGGCTACACCTTC
CASSLEGRINYGYTF
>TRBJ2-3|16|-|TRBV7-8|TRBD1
TGTGCCAGCAGCTTAGGACAGGGCCGGGGCACAGATACGCAGTATTTT
CASSLGQGRGTDTQYF
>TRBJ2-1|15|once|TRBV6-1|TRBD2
TGTGCCAGCAGGGGGGTAGCGGGAGTGGACAATGAGCAGTTCTTC
CASRGVAGVDNEQFF
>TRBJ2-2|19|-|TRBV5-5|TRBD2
TGTGCCAGCAGCTTGGGTCCGGGACTAGCGGGGCTGAACACCGGGGAGCTGTTTTTT
CASSLGPGLAGLNTGELFF
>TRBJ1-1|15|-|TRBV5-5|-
TGTGCCAGCAGCTTGGCCGTCGCCCTTACCCCTGAAGCTTTCTTT
CASSLAVALTPEAFF
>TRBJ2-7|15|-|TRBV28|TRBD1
TGTGCCAGCAGTTACATAAACCGGGACAGCTACGAGCAGTACTTC
CASSYINRDSYEQYF
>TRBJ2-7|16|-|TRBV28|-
TGTGCCAGCAGTTCAACCGGGACATCCGGCTCCTACGAGCAGTACTTC
CASSSTGTSGSYEQYF
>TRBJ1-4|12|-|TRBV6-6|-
TGCGCAGAGAGTGCAACTAATGAAAAACTGTTTTTT
CAESATNEKLFF